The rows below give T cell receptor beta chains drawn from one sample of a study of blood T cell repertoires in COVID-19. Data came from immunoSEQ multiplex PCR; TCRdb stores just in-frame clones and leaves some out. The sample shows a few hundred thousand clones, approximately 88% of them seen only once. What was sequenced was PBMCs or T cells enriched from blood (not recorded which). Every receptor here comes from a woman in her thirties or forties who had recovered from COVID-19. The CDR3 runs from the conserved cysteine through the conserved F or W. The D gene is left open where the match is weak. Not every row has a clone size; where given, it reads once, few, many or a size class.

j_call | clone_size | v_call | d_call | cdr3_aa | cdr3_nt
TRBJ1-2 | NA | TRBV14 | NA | CASSQSLQAFLNYGYTF | TGTGCCAGCAGCCAAAGTCTTCAGGCCTTCTTGAACTATGGCTACACCTTC
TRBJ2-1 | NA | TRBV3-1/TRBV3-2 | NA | CASSQDKLVGNEQFF | TGTGCCAGCAGCCAAGATAAACTAGTTGGCAATGAGCAGTTCTTC
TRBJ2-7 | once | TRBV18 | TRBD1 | CASSPETGFYEQYF | TGTGCCAGCTCACCAGAGACAGGGTTCTACGAGCAGTACTTC
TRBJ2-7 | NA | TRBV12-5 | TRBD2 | CASGSAGGLYYF | TGTGCTAGTGGGAGCGCGGGAGGATTATATTACTTC
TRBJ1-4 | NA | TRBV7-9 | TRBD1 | CASSLYRDRDEKLFF | TGTGCCAGCAGCTTATATCGGGACAGGGACGAAAAACTGTTTTTT
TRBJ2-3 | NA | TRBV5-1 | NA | CASSLVASTDTQYF | TGCGCCAGCAGCTTAGTCGCGAGCACAGATACGCAGTATTTT
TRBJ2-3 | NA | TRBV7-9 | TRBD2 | CASSSSLSQRDTDTQYF | TGTGCCAGCAGCTCGAGTCTGTCGCAGCGGGACACAGATACGCAGTATTTT
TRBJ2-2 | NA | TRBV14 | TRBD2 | CASSPTSGRPGELFF | TGTGCCAGCAGCCCGACTAGCGGGAGACCCGGGGAGCTGTTTTTT
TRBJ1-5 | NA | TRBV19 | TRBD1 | CASSPQGVGNQPQHF | TGTGCCAGTAGTCCGCAGGGGGTAGGCAATCAGCCCCAGCATTTT
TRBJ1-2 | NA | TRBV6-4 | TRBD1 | CARRGPRTGGTGYTF | TGTGCCAGACGAGGGCCACGGACAGGGGGCACGGGCTACACCTTC
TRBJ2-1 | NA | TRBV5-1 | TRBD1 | CASSLGGFQGANEQFF | TGCGCCAGCAGCTTGGGTGGGTTCCAGGGGGCGAATGAGCAGTTCTTC
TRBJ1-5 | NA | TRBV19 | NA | CASNDRPDQPQHF | TGTGCCAGTAATGACAGGCCCGATCAGCCCCAGCATTTT
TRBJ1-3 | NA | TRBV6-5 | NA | CASSYSAGPGNTIYF | TGTGCCAGCAGTTACTCGGCAGGGCCAGGAAACACCATATATTTT
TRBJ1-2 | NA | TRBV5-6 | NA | CASSLEGVRSGYTF | TGTGCCAGCAGCTTGGAAGGGGTTAGGTCTGGCTACACCTTC
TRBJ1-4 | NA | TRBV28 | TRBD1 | CASSDQGATNEKLFF | TGTGCCAGCAGTGACCAGGGGGCAACTAATGAAAAACTGTTTTTT
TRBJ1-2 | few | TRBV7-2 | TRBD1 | CASSVGQTDYGYTF | TGTGCCAGCAGCGTGGGACAGACCGACTATGGCTACACCTTC
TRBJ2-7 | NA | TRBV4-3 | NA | CASSQDRSFGYEQYF | TGCGCCAGCAGCCAAGACCGGAGCTTCGGATACGAGCAGTACTTC
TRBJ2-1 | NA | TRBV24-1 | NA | CATSAEWGDNEQFF | TGTGCCACCAGTGCGGAGTGGGGGGACAATGAGCAGTTCTTC